A selection of T cell receptor beta chains follows, all from one sample in a study of PD-L1 blockade in urothelial cancer. TCRdb's table, derived via immunoSEQ multiplex PCR, lists solely in-frame clones and lacks some. The sample yields some 110,000 clones, around 90% seen once. Sample: PBMCs, taken around atezolizumab (anti-PD-L1) treatment. The receptors originated from a man aged 60 to 75 with urothelial cancer. Both conserved end residues are part of each CDR3. A D gene is named only where the DNA matches it firmly. For some rows the clone size is stated as once, few or many, or as a class when expanded; others skip it.

j_call d_call clone_size v_call cdr3_aa cdr3_nt
TRBJ2-1 TRBD2 NA TRBV18 CASSPPGGEWYNEQFF TGTGCCAGCTCACCACCGGGGGGGGAATGGTACAATGAGCAGTTCTTC
TRBJ2-3 NA NA TRBV9 CASSVARSTDTQYF TGTGCCAGCAGCGTAGCGAGAAGCACAGATACGCAGTATTTT
TRBJ2-1 TRBD2 NA TRBV25-1 CASSESTGGVNEQFF TGTGCCAGCAGTGAATCAACGGGAGGCGTCAATGAGCAGTTCTTC
TRBJ1-1 TRBD1 NA TRBV5-1 CASSPSNKGQGIAEAFF TGCGCCAGCAGCCCGTCAAATAAGGGACAGGGGATCGCTGAAGCTTTCTTT
TRBJ2-1 TRBD2 NA TRBV6-1 CASSGPGGGYKSEQFF TGTGCCAGCAGTGGCCCGGGCGGGGGGTACAAGAGTGAGCAGTTCTTC
TRBJ1-2 NA NA TRBV18 CASSPRGEGYTF TGTGCCAGCTCACCACGGGGGGAAGGCTACACCTTC
TRBJ2-2 TRBD2 NA TRBV30 CAWTVGGGYGTGELFF TGTGCCTGGACCGTTGGGGGGGGGTACGGGACCGGGGAGCTGTTTTTT
TRBJ2-2 TRBD2 NA TRBV9 CASSVGRETTGELFF TGTGCCAGCAGCGTAGGGCGGGAGACTACCGGGGAGCTGTTTTTT
TRBJ2-7 TRBD1 NA TRBV27 CASTLRVDRDRAYEQYF TGTGCCAGCACACTTAGGGTGGACCGGGACAGAGCCTACGAGCAGTACTTC
TRBJ2-7 TRBD2 NA TRBV5-1 CASSSGGITYEQYF TGCGCCAGCAGCTCGGGAGGGATCACCTACGAGCAGTACTTC
TRBJ2-3 NA NA TRBV5-4 CASSLESNLFADTQYF TGTGCCAGCAGCTTGGAGTCTAATCTCTTTGCAGATACGCAGTATTTT
TRBJ2-7 NA NA TRBV7-2 CASSLDQVSYEQYF TGTGCCAGCAGCTTAGATCAGGTATCCTACGAGCAGTACTTC
TRBJ2-1 TRBD2 NA TRBV10-3 CATQTSGSSHEQFF TGTGCCACCCAGACTAGCGGGAGTTCCCATGAGCAGTTCTTC
TRBJ2-3 NA NA TRBV14 CASSQERLRGTDTQYF TGTGCCAGCAGCCAAGAGAGATTACGGGGCACAGATACGCAGTATTTT
TRBJ1-5 NA NA TRBV6-5 CASSDTSNQPQHF TGTGCCAGCAGTGACACAAGCAATCAGCCCCAGCATTTT
TRBJ1-1 TRBD1 NA TRBV15 CATSSSSGRQGNTEAFF TGTGCCACCAGCAGCTCCTCGGGCCGACAGGGGAACACTGAAGCTTTCTTT
TRBJ2-1 NA NA TRBV7-9 CASRPVSPTGYNEQFF TGTGCCAGCAGACCAGTATCCCCGACAGGTTACAATGAGCAGTTCTTC
TRBJ2-2 TRBD1 NA TRBV27 CASRVQGVDVGELFF TGTGCCAGCAGAGTACAGGGGGTAGATGTCGGGGAGCTGTTTTTT
TRBJ2-3 TRBD2 NA TRBV7-2 CASSTRGLAGDTQYF TGTGCCAGCAGCACGCGGGGACTAGCGGGAGATACGCAGTATTTT
TRBJ2-3 NA NA TRBV7-2 CASSPLSGAFTDTQYF TGTGCCAGCAGCCCCCTTAGCGGAGCCTTCACAGATACGCAGTATTTT
TRBJ2-7 NA NA TRBV28 CASSLPGQYYEQYF TGTGCCAGCAGTCTGCCGGGTCAATACTACGAGCAGTACTTC
TRBJ1-1 TRBD1 NA TRBV14 CASSVYRGPTEAFF TGTGCCAGCAGCGTATACAGGGGGCCCACTGAAGCTTTCTTT
TRBJ2-7 TRBD1 NA TRBV7-2 CASSLAPGQGLYEQYF TGTGCCAGCAGCTTAGCCCCGGGACAGGGTCTCTACGAGCAGTACTTC
TRBJ2-4 NA NA TRBV7-2 CASSLGGIAKNIQYF TGTGCCAGCAGCTTAGGCGGGATAGCCAAAAACATTCAGTACTTC
TRBJ2-5 TRBD1 NA TRBV9 CASSVQGVETQYF TGTGCCAGCAGCGTCCAGGGGGTGGAGACCCAGTACTTC
TRBJ1-2 TRBD1 NA TRBV27 CASRNRPGQGASGYGYTF TGTGCCAGCAGAAACAGACCGGGACAGGGGGCAAGTGGGTATGGCTACACCTTC
TRBJ1-1 NA NA TRBV19 CASRTGGGPARAFF TGTGCCAGTAGGACCGGGGGGGGCCCCGCCCGAGCTTTCTTT
TRBJ2-3 TRBD2 NA TRBV5-5 CASSLWLAGSTDTQYF TGTGCCAGCAGCTTGTGGCTAGCGGGCAGCACAGATACGCAGTATTTT
TRBJ2-4 TRBD1 NA TRBV7-9 CASSLGRDSLAKNIQYF TGTGCCAGCAGCTTAGGCAGGGACAGTTTAGCCAAAAACATTCAGTACTTC
TRBJ2-7 NA NA TRBV5-5 CASSPIQGSYEQYF TGTGCCAGCAGCCCTATACAGGGTTCCTACGAGCAGTACTTC
TRBJ2-3 TRBD1 NA TRBV29-1 CSTAQGGTQYF TGCAGCACCGCCCAAGGGGGCACGCAGTATTTT
TRBJ2-3 NA NA TRBV5-3 CARSLTTDKNTDTQYF TGTGCCAGAAGCTTAACCACGGACAAGAACACAGATACGCAGTATTTT
TRBJ1-5 NA once TRBV23-1 CASSQRDRTRQDQPQHF TGCGCCAGCAGTCAGAGAGATCGTACTCGCCAAGATCAGCCCCAGCATTTT
TRBJ1-1 NA NA TRBV5-4 CASSRQTSMNTEAFF TGTGCCAGCAGTCGACAGACATCGATGAACACTGAAGCTTTCTTT
TRBJ1-2 TRBD1 NA TRBV7-8 CASSPGQDNYGYTF TGTGCCAGCAGCCCTGGACAGGACAATTATGGCTACACCTTC
TRBJ1-2 NA NA TRBV30 CAWSVPQDGYTF TGTGCCTGGAGTGTACCCCAGGATGGCTACACCTTC
TRBJ2-5 NA once TRBV5-1 CASTTQGRETQYF TGCGCCAGCACGACCCAGGGCCGGGAGACCCAGTACTTC
TRBJ1-2 TRBD1 NA TRBV18 CASSPPGQIANYGYTF TGTGCCAGCTCACCACCGGGACAGATAGCTAACTATGGCTACACCTTC
TRBJ2-6 TRBD1 NA TRBV5-1 CASSPGGPGANVLTF TGCGCCAGCAGCCCAGGGGGCCCTGGGGCCAACGTCCTGACTTTC
TRBJ2-5 NA NA TRBV7-2 CASSFLGQETQYF TGTGCCAGCAGCTTTCTCGGGCAAGAGACCCAGTACTTC
TRBJ1-2 NA NA TRBV7-3 CASSSGYGYTF TGTGCCAGCAGCTCGGGATATGGCTACACCTTC
TRBJ1-3 NA NA TRBV6-5 CASSYRGTGNTIYF TGTGCCAGCAGTTACAGGGGAACTGGAAACACCATATATTTT
TRBJ2-7 NA NA TRBV20-1 CSAKHYEQYF TGCAGTGCCAAGCACTACGAGCAGTACTTC
TRBJ1-2 TRBD1 once TRBV28 CASSWTGYGYTF TGTGCCAGCAGTTGGACAGGTTATGGCTACACCTTC
TRBJ1-3 TRBD1 NA TRBV10-3 CAIRRDRGTGNTIYF TGTGCCATTCGCCGGGACAGGGGGACTGGAAACACCATATATTTT
TRBJ1-1 NA NA TRBV18 CASSQTVNTEAFF TGTGCCAGCTCACAGACAGTGAACACTGAAGCTTTCTTT
TRBJ1-6 TRBD1 few TRBV5-6 CATRRGTGASPLHF TGTGCCACCAGACGTGGGACAGGGGCGTCACCCCTCCACTTT
TRBJ2-7 TRBD1 NA TRBV7-2 CASSRPGQGYEQYF TGTGCCAGCAGCCGACCGGGACAGGGTTACGAGCAGTACTTC
TRBJ1-5 NA NA TRBV6-5 CASSPNNNQPQHF TGTGCCAGCAGTCCCAACAATAATCAGCCCCAGCATTTT
TRBJ1-5 NA NA TRBV6-6 CASSPPGASQPQHF TGTGCCAGCAGCCCTCCAGGGGCTAGTCAGCCCCAGCATTTT
TRBJ1-1 TRBD1 NA TRBV7-2 CASSSSAGGNTEAFF TGTGCCAGCAGCTCCTCAGCAGGGGGGAACACTGAAGCTTTCTTT
TRBJ2-1 NA NA TRBV5-1 CASSTGTPGNEQFF TGCGCCAGCAGCACCGGGACACCCGGTAATGAGCAGTTCTTC
TRBJ2-6 NA few TRBV28 CASSIIGANVLTF TGTGCCAGCAGTATCATTGGGGCCAACGTCCTGACTTTC
TRBJ2-3 NA NA TRBV14 CASSQDLRDTQYF TGTGCCAGCAGCCAAGATCTCAGAGATACGCAGTATTTT
TRBJ2-3 NA once TRBV28 CASSSLGSPDTQYF TGTGCCAGCAGTTCTTTGGGGAGCCCAGATACGCAGTATTTT